This TCR beta chain was sequenced for a study of blood T cell repertoires in COVID-19. In the study overall: The study drew acute and convalescent COVID-19 samples from the United States, Italy and Spain. The analysed material was cDNA or gDNA that came from T cells, B-cell-depleted T cells, or PBMCs.

Original data processing: Estimation of nucleated cell counts was performed using reference gene primer amplification. Clones were sequenced by immunoSEQ multiplex PCR, and TCRdb holds only the in-frame ones, with some missing. V and J calls and clone size are as listed in that table; D and trimming were resolved from the DNA. The sample carries about 160,000 clones, 80% to 90% recorded once. The germline V and J ends were trimmed by 0 bases and 3 bases, with 6 bases remaining between them. Per germline, CDR1 MNHEY and CDR2 SVGAGI. This CDR3 is built from 13 residues. The sequencing input was peripheral blood. The source is a man aged 35-49 years with acute or convalescent COVID-19. The chain joins TRBV6-5 to TRBJ2-7; D remains ambiguous. CDR3 sequence reads: CASSYSASYEQYF. Here the CDR3 DNA reads TGTGCCAGCAGTTACTCGGCCAGCTACGAGCAGTACTTC.